Following are 8 T cell receptor beta chains from one sample sequenced in a study of T-cell reconstitution after alpha-beta-depleted transplantation in children. Unique molecular identifiers were incorporated during preparation of the TCRbeta library. Using its own MiXCR run on the PCR reads, TCRdb lists one record per CDR3 protein. Among more than 400,000 distinct CDR3 sequences listed, over 40% were seen once. The input for sequencing was PBMCs, taken before TCRalphabeta/CD19-depleted stem cell transplant. These TCRs come from a girl aged 2 to 10 with aplastic anemia, due to receive a stem cell transplant.

The sample holds a few counts of this clonotype. This chain connects TRBV9 to TRBJ2-1; weak D call: TRBD2 (5 bases). With 3 bases removed from V and 4 bases from J, the gap between germline ends came to 14 bases. CDR3 size: 15 residues. CDR1 and CDR2 from the germline V gene are SGDLS and YYNGEE. The CDR3 bases are TGTGCCAGCAGCGCGTTCAGCGGCGGGTACAATGAGCAGTTCTTC. Translated: CASSAFSGGYNEQFF.

This chain links TRBV4-2 with TRBJ2-7; D gene ambiguous. V gave up 0 bases and J gave up 5 bases, with 8 bases separating them. Germline V gene lookup returns CDR1 LGHNA and CDR2 YNFKEQ. This CDR3 contains 13 residues. CDR3 bases: TGTGCCAGCAGCCAAGATGGCGTAGACGAGCAGTACTTC. Residues: CASSQDGVDEQYF.

J is TRBJ2-1 and V is TRBV27; 10 nucleotides agree with TRBD2. V lost 4 bases and J lost 0; bases outside the gene matches: 6. The CDR3 totals 17 residues. Germline V gives CDR1 MNHEY, CDR2 SMNVEV (reference sequence). The CDR3 is CASSYSGLALSYNEQFF. In nucleotides, the CDR3 is TGTGCCAGCAGTTATTCGGGACTAGCGCTCTCCTACAATGAGCAGTTCTTC.

This rearrangement joins TRBV6-2 or TRBV6-3 to TRBJ2-1; possible D gene TRBD2, 6 bases. Per the germline V gene, CDR1 is MNHEY and CDR2 is SVGEGT. This CDR3 spans 12 amino acids. V was pared by 8 bases and J by 5 bases, with 10 bases between. The CDR3 here is CASRRGNNEQFF. For the CDR3, the DNA is TGTGCCAGCCGTCGGGGGAACAATGAGCAGTTCTTC.

This clonotype was detected only a few times. The chain employs TRBV4-2 and TRBJ2-7; 15 bases line up with TRBD2. With V trimmed by 1 base and J by 7 bases, 17 bases remained unmatched. From germline, CDR1 is LGHNA and CDR2 YNFKEQ. The CDR3 runs 20 residues. CDR3 residues: CASSQGEPGLAGGPLKEQYF. The CDR3 DNA sequence: TGTGCCAGCAGCCAAGGGGAACCGGGACTAGCGGGAGGTCCCCTTAAGGAGCAGTACTTC.

This rearrangement joins TRBV5-6 to TRBJ2-3; 7 bases align to TRBD1. The V segment lost 4 bases and the J segment 4 bases; nucleotides outside the gene matches: 12. The CDR3 contains 16 residues. Germline V gene sequence: CDR1 SGHDT, CDR2 YYEEEE. CDR3 nucleotide sequence: TGTGCCAGCAGCCTACTATCAGGGGGAACGGCAGATACGCAGTATTTT. Protein: CASSLLSGGTADTQYF.

This clonotype was counted many times. J is TRBJ2-1 and V is TRBV7-9; D possibly corresponds to TRBD2 (5 bases). This CDR3 comprises 16 residues. Looked up from germline, CDR1 is SEHNR and CDR2 is FQNEAQ (reference sequence). V shed 1 base and J shed 3 bases, with 13 bases lying between them. CDR3 in DNA: TGTGCCAGCAGCTTAGTAGGACTTGGGTTCTACAATGAGCAGTTCTTC. Its protein is CASSLVGLGFYNEQFF.

CDR3 bases: TGCGCCAGCAGCTTTGGGCCTAGCGGGAATTACGAGCAGTACTTC. Protein: CASSFGPSGNYEQYF. V and J are TRBV5-1 and TRBJ2-7; TRBD2 aligns across 9 bases. The ends lost 2 bases at V and 4 bases at J; junction bases unmatched: 7. Germline assignment: CDR1 SGHRS and CDR2 YFSETQ. The CDR3 runs to 15 residues.